This T cell receptor beta chain was identified in a study of response to subunit inactivated influenza vaccine. V dropped 2 bases and J dropped 5 bases, with 7 bases sitting between them. The CDR3 runs to 12 residues. Germline loops: CDR1 MNHEY, CDR2 SVGEGT. Study-wide findings and caveats: Few additional T cells are recruited per seasonal influenza vaccination, authors suggested.

TCRdb called the RT-PCR reads again in MiXCR, with one record for every CDR3 protein. The sample lists about 520,000 distinct CDR3 sequences, 25% occurring once. Turning to this clonotype: The antigen is not known.

The input for sequencing was CD4+ T cells sorted from PBMCs, taken 4 to 6 days after vaccination. This TCR was sampled from a man aged 45-65 years who received an inactivated influenza vaccine. The chain uses TRBV6-2 or TRBV6-3 and TRBJ2-7; D is uncertain. CDR3 protein: CASSYTGNEQYF. CDR3 DNA: TGTGCCAGCAGTTACACGGGCAACGAGCAGTACTTC.